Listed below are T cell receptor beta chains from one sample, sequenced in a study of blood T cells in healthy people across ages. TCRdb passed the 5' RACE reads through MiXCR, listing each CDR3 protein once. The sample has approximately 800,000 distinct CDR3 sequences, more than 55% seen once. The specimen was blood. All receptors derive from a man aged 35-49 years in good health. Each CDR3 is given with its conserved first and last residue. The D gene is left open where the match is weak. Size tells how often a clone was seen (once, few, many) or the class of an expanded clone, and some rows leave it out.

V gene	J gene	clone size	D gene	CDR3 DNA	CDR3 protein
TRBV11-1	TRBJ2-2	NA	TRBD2	TGTGCCAGCAGTCTAGAATCTCGCGCGACTAGCGGGAGGGATCCTAACACCGGGGAGCTGTTTTTT	CASSLESRATSGRDPNTGELFF
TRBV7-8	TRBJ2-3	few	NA	TGTGCCAGCAGCCTTAAACCCTATAAGTCTAGCACAGATACGCAGTATTTT	CASSLKPYKSSTDTQYF
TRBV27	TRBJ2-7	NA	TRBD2	TGTGCCAGCAGGGCACTAGCGGGAGGTTACGAGCAGTACTTC	CASRALAGGYEQYF
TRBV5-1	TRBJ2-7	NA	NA	TGCGCCAGCAGCCTCCACAGGGAGTCCTACGAGCAGTACTTC	CASSLHRESYEQYF
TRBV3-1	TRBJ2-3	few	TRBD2	TGTGCCAGCAGACTACTAGCGGGTACTTCCCCAGATACGCAGTATTTT	CASRLLAGTSPDTQYF
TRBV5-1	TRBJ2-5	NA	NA	TGCGCCAGCAGCTTGGTGACTTCTGAAGAGACCCAGTACTTC	CASSLVTSEETQYF
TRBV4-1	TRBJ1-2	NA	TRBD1	TGCGCCAGCAGCCATCCGACAGGGGGGAACTATGGCTACACCTTC	CASSHPTGGNYGYTF
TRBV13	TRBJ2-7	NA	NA	TGTGCCAGCAGCCATACAGCCAGGGGAGAGGACGAGCAGTACTTC	CASSHTARGEDEQYF
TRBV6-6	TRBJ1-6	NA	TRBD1	TGTGCCAGCAGTAAGACAGGGCTCACGGATCTTAATTCACCCCTCCACTTT	CASSKTGLTDLNSPLHF
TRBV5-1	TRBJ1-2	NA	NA	TGCGCCAGCAGCCCAAACAGGGATTACTATGGCTACACCTTC	CASSPNRDYYGYTF
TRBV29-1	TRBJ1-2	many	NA	TGCAGCGCCGCCCGAGGGACGGCCTATGGCTACACCTTC	CSAARGTAYGYTF
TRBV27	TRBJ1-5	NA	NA	TGTGCCAGCAGTTTAGACAGCCGCCTCGGTCAGCCCCAGCATTTT	CASSLDSRLGQPQHF
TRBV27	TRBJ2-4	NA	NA	TGTGCCAGCAGAATAACACACGACTCCAAAAACATTCAGTACTTC	CASRITHDSKNIQYF
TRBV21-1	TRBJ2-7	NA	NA	TGTGCCAGCAGCAAAGTAGGACAGCCACGTTCCTACGAGCAGTACTTC	CASSKVGQPRSYEQYF
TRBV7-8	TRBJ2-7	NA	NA	TGTGCCAGCAGCCCAAGAACCGGGCCCTCCTACGAGCAGTACTTC	CASSPRTGPSYEQYF
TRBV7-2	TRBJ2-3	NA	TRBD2	TGTGCCAGCAGCCCCGTAGCGGGACCAGATACGCAGTATTTT	CASSPVAGPDTQYF
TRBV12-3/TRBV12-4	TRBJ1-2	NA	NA	TGTGCCAGCAGCCTCAGTTACAGTGGCTACACCTTC	CASSLSYSGYTF
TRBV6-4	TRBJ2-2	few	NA	TGTGCCAGCAGTGACTCGACTAGCGGGGAGCTGTTTTTT	CASSDSTSGELFF
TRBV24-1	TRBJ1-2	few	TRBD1	TGTGCCACCAGTGATTCGACAGGGGTGGAAGACTATGGCTACACCTTC	CATSDSTGVEDYGYTF
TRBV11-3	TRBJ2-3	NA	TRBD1	TGTGCCAGCAGCTTTACAGGGGGCAGCACAGATACGCAGTATTTT	CASSFTGGSTDTQYF
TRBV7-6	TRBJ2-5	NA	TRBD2	TGTGCCAGCAGCTTAATGTCCGGGACTAGCTCCCAAGAGACCCAGTACTTC	CASSLMSGTSSQETQYF
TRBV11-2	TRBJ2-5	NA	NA	TGTGCCAGCAGCCCCGGACATTACCAAGAGACCCAGTACTTC	CASSPGHYQETQYF
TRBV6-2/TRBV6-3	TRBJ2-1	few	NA	TGTGCCAGCAGTCCTAAGGGACCCCGTTACAATGAGCAGTTCTTC	CASSPKGPRYNEQFF
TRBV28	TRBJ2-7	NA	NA	TGTGCCAGCAAAACAGCTGCCTACGAGCAGTACTTC	CASKTAAYEQYF
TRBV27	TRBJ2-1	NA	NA	TGTGCCAGCAGTTATTTACCATCCCCCGACAATGAGCAGTTCTTC	CASSYLPSPDNEQFF
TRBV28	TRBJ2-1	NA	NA	TGTGCCAGCAGTCTTAGGGATCACAATGAGCAGTTCTTC	CASSLRDHNEQFF
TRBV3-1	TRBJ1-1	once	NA	TGTGCCAGCAGCCAAGAGGGGGCGCAGACTGAAGCTTTCTTT	CASSQEGAQTEAFF
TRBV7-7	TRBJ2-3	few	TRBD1	TGTGCTATCGGGGACAGGGGCACAGATACGCAGTATTTT	CAIGDRGTDTQYF